The T cell receptor (beta chain) under discussion was sequenced for a study of cytomegalovirus exposure and HLA in healthy donors. The CDR3 covers 12 residues. Germline V gene data show CDR1 as MNHNS and CDR2 as SASEGT. V lost 6 bases, J lost 4 bases, and 10 bases lay in between. The PCR used 60 Vbeta and 13 Jbeta primers. TCRdb's table, derived via immunoSEQ multiplex PCR, lists solely in-frame clones and lacks some. The sample shows under 200,000 clones, roughly 82% of them seen only once. With respect to this clone: The same CDR3 also results from other DNA sequences found in this sample.

The chain is built from TRBV6-1 and TRBJ2-7, with D perhaps TRBD2 (6 bases). Specimen: PBMCs. This clonotype originated in a girl under 18 in good health and CMV-seropositive. CDR3 amino acids: CASRGDSYEQYF. CDR3 nucleotides: TGTGCCAGCAGGGGGGACTCGTACGAGCAGTACTTC.